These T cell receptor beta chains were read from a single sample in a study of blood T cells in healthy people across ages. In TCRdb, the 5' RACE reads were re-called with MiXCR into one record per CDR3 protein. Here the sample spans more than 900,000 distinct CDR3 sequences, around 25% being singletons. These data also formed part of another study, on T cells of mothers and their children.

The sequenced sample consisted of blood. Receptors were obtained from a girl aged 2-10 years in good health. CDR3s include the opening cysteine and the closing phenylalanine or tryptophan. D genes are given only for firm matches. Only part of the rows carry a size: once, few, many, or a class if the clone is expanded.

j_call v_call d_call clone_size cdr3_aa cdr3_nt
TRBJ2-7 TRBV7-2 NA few CASSPTTTFYEQYF TGTGCCAGCAGCCCGACTACGACTTTCTACGAGCAGTACTTC
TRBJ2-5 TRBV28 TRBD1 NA CASSLGDRTRETQYF TGTGCCAGCAGTTTGGGGGACAGGACCAGGGAGACCCAGTACTTC
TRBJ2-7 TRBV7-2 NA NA CASSLIRGEQYF TGTGCCAGCAGCTTAATCAGGGGAGAGCAGTACTTC
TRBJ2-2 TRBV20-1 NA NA CSARDFEKGLTGELFF TGCAGTGCTAGAGATTTTGAAAAGGGTCTCACCGGGGAGCTGTTTTTT
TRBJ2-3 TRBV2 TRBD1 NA CASSWTGATDTQYF TGTGCCAGCAGTTGGACAGGGGCAACAGATACGCAGTATTTT
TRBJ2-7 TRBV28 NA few CASSPAIYEQYF TGTGCCAGCTCGCCCGCGATCTACGAGCAGTACTTC
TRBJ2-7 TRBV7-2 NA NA CASSPGLSGEQYF TGTGCCAGCAGCCCTGGACTGAGCGGGGAGCAGTACTTC
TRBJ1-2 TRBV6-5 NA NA CASSSEGYGYTF TGTGCCAGCAGTTCCGAGGGTTATGGCTACACCTTC
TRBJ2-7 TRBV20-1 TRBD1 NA CSATSRDRLYEQYF TGCAGTGCTACAAGCCGGGACAGGCTTTACGAGCAGTACTTC
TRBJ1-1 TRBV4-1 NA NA CASSQDSQGGNTEAFF TGCGCCAGCAGCCAAGATTCCCAGGGCGGGAACACTGAAGCTTTCTTT
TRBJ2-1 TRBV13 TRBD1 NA CASSLVLGTGNNEQFF TGTGCCAGCAGCTTAGTATTAGGGACAGGGAACAATGAGCAGTTCTTC
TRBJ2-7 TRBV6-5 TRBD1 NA CASSQGDLHEQYF TGTGCCAGCAGCCAGGGGGATCTCCACGAGCAGTACTTC
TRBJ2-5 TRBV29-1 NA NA CSVEAPGDETQYF TGCAGCGTTGAAGCGCCGGGGGACGAGACCCAGTACTTC
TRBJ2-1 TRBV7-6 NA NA CASSFNRLSNEQFF TGTGCCAGCAGCTTTAACAGGCTTAGTAATGAGCAGTTCTTC
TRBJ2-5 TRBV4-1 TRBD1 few CASSQVTGGWETQYF TGCGCCAGCAGCCAAGTGACAGGGGGTTGGGAGACCCAGTACTTC
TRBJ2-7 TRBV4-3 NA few CASSPGPPYEQYF TGCGCCAGCAGCCCGGGACCTCCTTACGAGCAGTACTTC
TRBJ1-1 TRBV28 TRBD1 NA CASSRGQGWAEAFF TGTGCCAGCAGCCGGGGACAGGGATGGGCTGAAGCTTTCTTT
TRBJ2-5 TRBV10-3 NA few CAISPSWETQYF TGTGCCATCAGTCCCAGCTGGGAGACCCAGTACTTC
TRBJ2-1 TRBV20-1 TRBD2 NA CSASPPRGGRGEQFF TGCAGTGCTAGTCCTCCACGGGGCGGGAGAGGTGAGCAGTTCTTC
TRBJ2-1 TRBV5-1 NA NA CASSLRQGGGEQFF TGCGCCAGCAGCTTGCGCCAGGGTGGTGGTGAGCAGTTCTTC
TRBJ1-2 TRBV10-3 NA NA CAIRGTAYGYTF TGTGCCATCAGAGGGACGGCCTATGGCTACACCTTC
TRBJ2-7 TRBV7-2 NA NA CASSLHVYEQYF TGTGCCAGCAGCTTACACGTCTACGAGCAGTACTTC
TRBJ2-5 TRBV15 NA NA CATSRELASLEETQYF TGTGCCACCAGCAGAGAACTAGCTTCCCTGGAAGAGACCCAGTACTTC
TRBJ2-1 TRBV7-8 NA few CASSPGRSYVGTIYNEQFF TGTGCCAGCAGCCCAGGACGGAGTTACGTCGGGACAATCTACAATGAGCAGTTCTTC
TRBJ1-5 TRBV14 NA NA CASSQDKGYTGRRNQPQHF TGTGCCAGCAGCCAAGATAAAGGGTATACCGGACGGCGCAATCAGCCCCAGCATTTT
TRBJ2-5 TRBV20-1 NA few CSAPGGIQGRETQYF TGCAGTGCTCCCGGGGGTATCCAGGGGCGGGAGACCCAGTACTTC
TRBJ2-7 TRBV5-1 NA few CASSLILGAASHEQYF TGCGCCAGCAGCTTGATTCTGGGGGCGGCTTCCCACGAGCAGTACTTC